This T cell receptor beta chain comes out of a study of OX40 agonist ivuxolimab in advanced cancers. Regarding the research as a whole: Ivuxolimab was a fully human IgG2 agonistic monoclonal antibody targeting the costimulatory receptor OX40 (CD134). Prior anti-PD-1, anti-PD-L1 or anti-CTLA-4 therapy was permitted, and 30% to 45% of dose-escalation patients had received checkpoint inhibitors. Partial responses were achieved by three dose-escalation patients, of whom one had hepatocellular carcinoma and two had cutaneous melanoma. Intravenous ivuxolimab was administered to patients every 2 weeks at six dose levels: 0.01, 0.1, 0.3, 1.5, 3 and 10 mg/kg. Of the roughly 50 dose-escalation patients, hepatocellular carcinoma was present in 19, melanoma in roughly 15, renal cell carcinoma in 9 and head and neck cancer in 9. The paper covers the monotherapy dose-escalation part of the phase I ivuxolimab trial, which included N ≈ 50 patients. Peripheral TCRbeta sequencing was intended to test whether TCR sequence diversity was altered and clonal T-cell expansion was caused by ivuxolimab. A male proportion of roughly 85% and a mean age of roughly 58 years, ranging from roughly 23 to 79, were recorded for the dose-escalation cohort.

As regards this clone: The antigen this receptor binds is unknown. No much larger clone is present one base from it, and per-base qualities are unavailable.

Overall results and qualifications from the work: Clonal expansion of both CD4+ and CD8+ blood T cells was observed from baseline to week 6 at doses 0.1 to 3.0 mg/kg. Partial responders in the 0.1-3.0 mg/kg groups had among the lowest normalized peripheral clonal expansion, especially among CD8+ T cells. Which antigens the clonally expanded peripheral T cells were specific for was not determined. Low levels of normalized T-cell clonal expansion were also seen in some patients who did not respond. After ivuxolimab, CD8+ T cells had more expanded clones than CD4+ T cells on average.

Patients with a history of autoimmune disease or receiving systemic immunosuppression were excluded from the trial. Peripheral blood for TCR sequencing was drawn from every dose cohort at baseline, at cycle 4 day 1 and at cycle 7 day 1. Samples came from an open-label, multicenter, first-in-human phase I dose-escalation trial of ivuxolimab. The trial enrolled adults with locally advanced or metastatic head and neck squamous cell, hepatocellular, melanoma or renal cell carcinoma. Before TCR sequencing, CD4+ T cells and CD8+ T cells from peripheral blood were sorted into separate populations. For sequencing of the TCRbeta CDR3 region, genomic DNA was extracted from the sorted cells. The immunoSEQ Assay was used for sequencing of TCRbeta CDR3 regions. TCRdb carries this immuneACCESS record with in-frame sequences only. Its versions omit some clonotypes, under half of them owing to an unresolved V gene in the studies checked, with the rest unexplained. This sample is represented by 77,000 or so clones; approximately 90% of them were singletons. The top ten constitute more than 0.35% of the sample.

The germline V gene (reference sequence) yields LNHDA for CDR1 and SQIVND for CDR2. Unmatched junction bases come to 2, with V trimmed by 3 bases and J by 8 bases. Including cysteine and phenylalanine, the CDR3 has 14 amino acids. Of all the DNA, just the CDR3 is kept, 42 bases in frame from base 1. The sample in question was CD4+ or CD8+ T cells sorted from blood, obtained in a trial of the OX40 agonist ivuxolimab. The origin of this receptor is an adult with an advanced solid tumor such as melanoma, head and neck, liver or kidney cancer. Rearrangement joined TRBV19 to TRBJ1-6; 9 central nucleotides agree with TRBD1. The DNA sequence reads TGTGCCAGTAGTATGGGACAGGGTGATTCACCCCTCCACTTT. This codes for CASSMGQGDSPLHF.